The sequence of this T cell receptor (beta chain) was determined in a study of blood T cell repertoires in COVID-19. Study-level background: Collection of acute and convalescent COVID-19 samples took place in the United States, Italy and Spain.

Germline loops: CDR1 SGHRS, CDR2 YFSETQ. The CDR3 runs 14 residues. The V end lost 0 bases, the J end lost 0 bases, and 7 bases lay between the germline ends. The assay was immunoSEQ multiplex PCR, and TCRdb's table has in-frame clones only and misses some. The repertoire holds 250,000 to 300,000 clones, about nine tenths seen once, with about 6% in the top ten. V and J are TRBV5-1 and TRBJ2-7; D remains ambiguous. The sequencing sample was made of peripheral blood. The clonotype originates from a woman in her forties or fifties with COVID-19, enrolled during active disease. The DNA of the CDR3 is TGCGCCAGCAGCTTGGGGGCCTACTCCTACGAGCAGTACTTC. Amino acid sequence: CASSLGAYSYEQYF.